This T cell receptor (beta chain) was identified in a study of blood T cell repertoires in COVID-19. Study-level information: Researchers got acute and convalescent COVID-19 samples from the United States, Italy and Spain. Sources were T cells, B-cell-depleted T cells, or PBMCs; the material itself was cDNA or gDNA.

The germline gives CDR1 GTSNPN, CDR2 SVGIG (reference sequence). CDR3 length: 15 amino acids. V lost 0 bases to trimming and J lost 7 bases; unmatched junction nucleotides: 9. Original analysis: Nucleated cell counts were estimated from reference gene primer amplification. Produced via immunoSEQ multiplex PCR; TCRdb's table is partial and in-frame only. The D gene and trimming were derived from the DNA, and the V and J assignments and clone size from that table. Of 100,000 or so clones in the sample, 65% to 80% were seen once. The sample was peripheral blood. The chain uses TRBV30 and TRBJ1-1; 9 nucleotides agree with TRBD1. The sequence was collected from a woman in her seventies with acute or convalescent COVID-19. The CDR3 DNA reads TGTGCCTGGAGTGTAGGGGACAGGGTAGCGCTTGAAGCTTTCTTT. It encodes CAWSVGDRVALEAFF.